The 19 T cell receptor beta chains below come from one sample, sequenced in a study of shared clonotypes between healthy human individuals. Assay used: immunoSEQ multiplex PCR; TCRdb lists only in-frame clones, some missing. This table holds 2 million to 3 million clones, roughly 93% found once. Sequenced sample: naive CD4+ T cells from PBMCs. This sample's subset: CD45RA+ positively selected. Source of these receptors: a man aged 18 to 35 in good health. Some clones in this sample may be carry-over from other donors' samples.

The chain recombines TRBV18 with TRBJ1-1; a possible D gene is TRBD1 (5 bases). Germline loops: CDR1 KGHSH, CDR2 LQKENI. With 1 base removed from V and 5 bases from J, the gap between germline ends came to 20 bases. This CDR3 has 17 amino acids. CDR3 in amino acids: CASSPLRAGSPGTEAFF. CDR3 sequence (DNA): TGTGCCAGCTCACCACTCCGTGCAGGGTCCCCGGGGACTGAAGCTTTCTTT.

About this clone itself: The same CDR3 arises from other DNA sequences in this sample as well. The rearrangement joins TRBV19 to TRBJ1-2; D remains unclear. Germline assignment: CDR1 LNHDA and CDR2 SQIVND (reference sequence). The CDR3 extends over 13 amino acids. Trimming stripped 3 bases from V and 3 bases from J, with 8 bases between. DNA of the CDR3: TGTGCCAGTAGTATCGGGAGGGACTATGGCTACACCTTC. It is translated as CASSIGRDYGYTF.

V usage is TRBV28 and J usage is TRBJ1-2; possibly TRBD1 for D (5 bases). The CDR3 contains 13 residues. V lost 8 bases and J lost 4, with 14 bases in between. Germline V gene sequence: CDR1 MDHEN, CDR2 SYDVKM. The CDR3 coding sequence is TGTGCCAGCGGAACAGGACAATCCTATGGCTACACCTTC. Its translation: CASGTGQSYGYTF.

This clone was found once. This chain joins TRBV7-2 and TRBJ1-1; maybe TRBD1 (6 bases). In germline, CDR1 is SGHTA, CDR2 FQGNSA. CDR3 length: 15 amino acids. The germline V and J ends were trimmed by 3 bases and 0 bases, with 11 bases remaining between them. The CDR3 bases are TGTGCCAGCAGCTTTACAGGGCCTCTGAACACTGAAGCTTTCTTT. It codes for CASSFTGPLNTEAFF.

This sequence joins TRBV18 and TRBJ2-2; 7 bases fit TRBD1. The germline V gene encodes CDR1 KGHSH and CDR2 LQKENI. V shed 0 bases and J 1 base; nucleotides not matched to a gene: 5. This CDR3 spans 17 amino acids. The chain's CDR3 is CASSPPTGSVNTGELFF. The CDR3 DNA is TGTGCCAGCTCACCACCGACAGGGTCGGTGAACACCGGGGAGCTGTTTTTT. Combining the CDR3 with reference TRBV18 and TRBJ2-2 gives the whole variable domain NAGVMQNPRHLVRRRGQEARLRCSPMKGHSHVYWYRQLPEEGLKFMVYLQKENIIDESGMPKERFSAEFPKEGPSILRIQQVVRGDSAAYFCASSPPTGSVNTGELFFGEGSRLTVL.

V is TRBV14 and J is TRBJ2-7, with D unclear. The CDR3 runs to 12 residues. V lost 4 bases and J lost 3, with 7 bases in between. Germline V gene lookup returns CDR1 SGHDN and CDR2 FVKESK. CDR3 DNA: TGTGCCAGCAGCCGAGATCACTACGAGCAGTACTTC. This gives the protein CASSRDHYEQYF.

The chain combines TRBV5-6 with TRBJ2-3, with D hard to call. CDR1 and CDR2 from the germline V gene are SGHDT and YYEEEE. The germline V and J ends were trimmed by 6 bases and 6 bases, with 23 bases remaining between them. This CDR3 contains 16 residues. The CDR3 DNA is TGTGCCAGCAACCCCAGGCGGCGGCGGACCCCGGATACGCAGTATTTT. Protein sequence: CASNPRRRRTPDTQYF.

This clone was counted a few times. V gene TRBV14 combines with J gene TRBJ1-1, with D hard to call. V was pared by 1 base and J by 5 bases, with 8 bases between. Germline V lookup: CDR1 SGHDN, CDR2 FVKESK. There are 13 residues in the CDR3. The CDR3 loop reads CASSQATRTEAFF. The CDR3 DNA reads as TGTGCCAGCAGCCAAGCAACGCGTACTGAAGCTTTCTTT.

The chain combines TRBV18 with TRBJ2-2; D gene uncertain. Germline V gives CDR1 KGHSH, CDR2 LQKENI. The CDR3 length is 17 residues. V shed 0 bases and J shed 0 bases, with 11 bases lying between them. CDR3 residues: CASSPPGGASNTGELFF. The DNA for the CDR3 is TGTGCCAGCTCACCACCTGGCGGAGCCTCGAACACCGGGGAGCTGTTTTTT.

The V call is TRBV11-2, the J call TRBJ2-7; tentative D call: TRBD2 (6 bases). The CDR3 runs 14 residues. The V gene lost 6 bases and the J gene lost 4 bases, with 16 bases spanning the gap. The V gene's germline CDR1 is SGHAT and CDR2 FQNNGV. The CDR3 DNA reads TGTGCCAGCAGTCCCAGGCGGGATGGGTACGAGCAGTACTTC. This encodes CASSPRRDGYEQYF.

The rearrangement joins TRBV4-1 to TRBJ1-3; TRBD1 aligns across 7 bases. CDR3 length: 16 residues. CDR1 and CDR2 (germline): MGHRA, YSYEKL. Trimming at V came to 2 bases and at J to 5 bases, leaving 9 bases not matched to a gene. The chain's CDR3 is CASSQNSGTERNTIYF. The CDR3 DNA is TGCGCCAGCAGCCAAAACTCCGGGACAGAAAGAAACACCATATATTTT.

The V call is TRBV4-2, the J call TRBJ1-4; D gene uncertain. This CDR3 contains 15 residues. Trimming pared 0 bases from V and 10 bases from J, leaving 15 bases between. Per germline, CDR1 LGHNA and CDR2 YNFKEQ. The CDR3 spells CASSQDGQRGGKLFF. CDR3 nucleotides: TGTGCCAGCAGCCAAGATGGGCAGAGAGGAGGAAAACTGTTTTTT.

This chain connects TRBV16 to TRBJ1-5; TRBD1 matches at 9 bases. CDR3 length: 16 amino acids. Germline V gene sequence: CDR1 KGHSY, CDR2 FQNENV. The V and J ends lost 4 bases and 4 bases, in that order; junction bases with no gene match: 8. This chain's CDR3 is CASSPARTGVNQPQHF. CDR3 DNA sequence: TGTGCCAGCAGCCCAGCCCGGACAGGGGTAAATCAGCCCCAGCATTTT.

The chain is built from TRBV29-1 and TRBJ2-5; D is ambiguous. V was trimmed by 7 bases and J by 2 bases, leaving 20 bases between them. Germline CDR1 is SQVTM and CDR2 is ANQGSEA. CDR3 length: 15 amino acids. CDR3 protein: CSGSKDPHPQETQYF. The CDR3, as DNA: TGCAGCGGAAGTAAGGACCCGCACCCACAAGAGACCCAGTACTTC.

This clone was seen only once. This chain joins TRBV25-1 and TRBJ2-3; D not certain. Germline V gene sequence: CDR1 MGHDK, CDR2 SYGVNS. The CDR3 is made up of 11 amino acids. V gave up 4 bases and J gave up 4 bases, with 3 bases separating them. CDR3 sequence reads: CASSAADTQYF. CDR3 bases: TGTGCCAGCAGTGCCGCAGATACGCAGTATTTT.

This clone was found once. The CDR3 is CASSPRIGGGHITYEQYF. DNA for the CDR3: TGTGCCAGCAGCCCACGAATAGGAGGAGGACATATCACCTACGAGCAGTACTTC. The rearrangement uses TRBV9 and TRBJ2-7; either TRBD1 or TRBD2 may fit D (5 bases each). Trimming took 4 bases from V and 2 from J, leaving 25 bases between them. The CDR3 runs 18 residues. Germline CDR1 SGDLS, CDR2 YYNGEE.

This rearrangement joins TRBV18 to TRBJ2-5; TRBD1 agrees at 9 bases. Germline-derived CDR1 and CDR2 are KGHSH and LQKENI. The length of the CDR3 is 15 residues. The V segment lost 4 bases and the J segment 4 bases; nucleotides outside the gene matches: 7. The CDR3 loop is CASSQYRGRRETQYF. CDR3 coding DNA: TGTGCCAGCTCACAGTACAGGGGGCGCCGAGAGACCCAGTACTTC.

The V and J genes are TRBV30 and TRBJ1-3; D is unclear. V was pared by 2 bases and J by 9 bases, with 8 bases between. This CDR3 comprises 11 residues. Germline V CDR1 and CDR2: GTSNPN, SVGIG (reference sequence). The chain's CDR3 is CAWSPGGTIYF. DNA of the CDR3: TGTGCCTGGAGTCCCGGAGGCACCATATATTTT.

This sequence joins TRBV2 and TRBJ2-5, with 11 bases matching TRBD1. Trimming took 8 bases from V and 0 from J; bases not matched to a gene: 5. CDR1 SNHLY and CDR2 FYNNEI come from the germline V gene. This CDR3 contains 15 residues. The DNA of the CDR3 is TGTGCCAGCGGGGGGGACAGGGGGTACCAAGAGACCCAGTACTTC. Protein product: CASGGDRGYQETQYF. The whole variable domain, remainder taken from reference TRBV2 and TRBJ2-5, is EPEVTQTPSHQVTQMGQEVILRCVPISNHLYFYWYRQILGQKVEFLVSFYNNEISEKSEIFDDQFSVERPDGSNFTLKIRSTKLEDSAMYFCASGGDRGYQETQYFGPGTRLLVL.